Below, 6 T cell receptor beta chains from the same sample are listed, as sequenced in a study of regulatory T cells in long-lasting Graves disease. With iRepertoire HTBI primers and Arm-PCR of CDR3 regions, TCR beta libraries were built. Via MiXCR, TCRdb re-called the multiplex PCR reads, giving one row per CDR3 protein. The table records 400,000 to 500,000 distinct CDR3 sequences, around 20% of them present only once. The time point here: persistent/refractory GD, antithyroid drugs over 5 years with positive TRAb. PBMC RNA was the source of the TCR library. Sequencing used peripheral blood mononuclear cells (PBMCs), obtained when the disease was refractory, from a patient treated with antithyroid drugs. The receptors shown here come from a female donor with Graves disease.

CDR3 sequence (DNA): TGTGCCAGCAGCCAGCGGGAGAGGGAGACCCAGTACTTC. Protein sequence: CASSQRERETQYF. This chain links TRBV27 with TRBJ2-5, with 8 positions matching TRBD2. Germline V CDR1 and CDR2: MNHEY, SMNVEV (reference sequence). This CDR3 is 13 amino acids long. The J segment lost 5 bases and the V segment lost 6 bases, leaving 5 bases of the junction unmatched.

At least ten counts were recorded for this clonotype. As DNA, the CDR3 is TGTGCCAGCAGCTTAGTGGGGCCCCAGCATTTT. Protein product: CASSLVGPQHF. The chain uses TRBV7-2 and TRBJ1-5, with D unresolved. Germline lookup yields CDR1 SGHTA and CDR2 FQGNSA. The CDR3 extends over 11 amino acids. Trimming left V 1 base short and J 9 bases short, with 4 bases between.

This chain joins TRBV30 and TRBJ1-3; D is possibly TRBD1 (5 bases). Trimming removed 3 bases at V and 2 bases at J, with 14 bases between. Looked up from germline, CDR1 is GTSNPN and CDR2 is SVGIG (reference sequence). The CDR3 is 15 residues long. The DNA of the CDR3 is TGTGCCTGGAGATTCAGGGTTAAAACTGGAAACACCATATATTTT. This sequence encodes CAWRFRVKTGNTIYF.

Comment on this clonotype: One base away lies a much larger clone, so this may be a sequencing read error. J is TRBJ1-1 and V is TRBV6-2 or TRBV6-3, with a possible D match to TRBD1 (5 bases). This CDR3 is 14 amino acids long. From germline, CDR1 is MNHEY and CDR2 SVGEGT. The V end lost 5 bases, the J end lost 7 bases, and 17 bases lay between the germline ends. The CDR3 reads CASSNGRDGHEAFF. CDR3 sequence (DNA): TGTGCCAGCAGTAACGGCCGGGACGGCCATGAAGCTTTCTTT.

The table lists this clonotype with a few counts. This chain connects TRBV20-1 to TRBJ2-7; 9 bases are shared with TRBD2. V trimming: 2 bases; J trimming: 4 bases; junction bases outside the gene matches: 6. This CDR3 is built from 14 residues. CDR1 and CDR2 (germline): DFQATT, SNEGSKA (reference sequence). This CDR3 is CSARSSGMRYEQYF. CDR3 bases: TGCAGTGCTAGATCTAGCGGGATGAGGTACGAGCAGTACTTC.

J is TRBJ2-7 and V is TRBV7-2, with 10 positions matching TRBD2. CDR1 is SGHTA and CDR2 is FQGNSA in the germline V gene. Trimming at V came to 1 base and at J to 5 bases, leaving 2 bases not matched to a gene. This CDR3 comprises 14 residues. CDR3 nucleotide sequence: TGTGCCAGCAGCTTAGTTGGACTAGCGGACGAGCAGTACTTC. Amino acid sequence: CASSLVGLADEQYF.